These T cell receptor beta chains were read from a single sample in a study of T-cell reconstitution after alpha-beta-depleted transplantation in children. MiXCR, applied by TCRdb to the PCR reads, yields one record per CDR3 protein. The table includes more than 550,000 distinct CDR3 sequences, roughly a tenth detected once. The sample was PBMCs from the stem cell graft donor, taken from the stem cell graft. The source of these receptors is a human donor who donated a stem cell graft to a child with acute myeloid leukemia. CDR3s include the opening cysteine and the closing phenylalanine or tryptophan. D genes are given only for firm matches. Clone size is shown for a subset of rows, as once, few, many or a class of expanded clone.

TRBD2	few	TRBJ2-7	TRBV27	TGTGCCAGCAGTTTGGGCCCGACTAGCGGGAAACCCTACGAGCAGTACTTC	CASSLGPTSGKPYEQYF
TRBD2	few	TRBJ2-1	TRBV6-1	TGTGCCAGCAGTACGACTAGCGGAATCTCCTACAATGAGCAGTTCTTC	CASSTTSGISYNEQFF
.	.	TRBJ2-7	TRBV20-1	TGCAGTGCTAGAGATCACTCGGGAGAAGTCCCCTACGAGCAGTACTTC	CSARDHSGEVPYEQYF
TRBD2	.	TRBJ2-7	TRBV28	TGTGCCAGCAGTTTCGCCCGGACTAGCTCCTACGAGCAGTACTTC	CASSFARTSSYEQYF
.	few	TRBJ2-3	TRBV29-1	TGCAGCGTTGTGGGGGGCACAGATACGCAGTATTTT	CSVVGGTDTQYF
.	many	TRBJ1-2	TRBV6-5	TGTGCCAGCAGTTACGGGACAAACTATGGCTACACCTTC	CASSYGTNYGYTF
.	.	TRBJ1-5	TRBV25-1	TGTGCCAGCAGTGAATACGGGCAGGGCATCAATCAGCCCCAGCATTTT	CASSEYGQGINQPQHF
TRBD2	few	TRBJ2-2	TRBV20-1	TGCAGTGCCCCCCCGGCGGGAGGTTTAAACACCGGGGAGCTGTTTTTT	CSAPPAGGLNTGELFF
TRBD1	few	TRBJ1-3	TRBV12-3/TRBV12-4	TGTGCCAGCAGGACTGGGACAGTTGGAAACACCATATATTTT	CASRTGTVGNTIYF
.	.	TRBJ2-3	TRBV15	TGTGCCACCAGCTTGGATCCCACAGATACGCAGTATTTT	CATSLDPTDTQYF
TRBD1	.	TRBJ1-4	TRBV28	TGTGCCAGCACCCTCCCAGGGGGGGGTGAAAAACTGTTTTTT	CASTLPGGGEKLFF
.	few	TRBJ1-2	TRBV27	TGTGCCAGCAGTTTAGGGGCCGCTGACTATGGCTACACCTTC	CASSLGAADYGYTF
.	.	TRBJ2-7	TRBV27	TGTGCCAGCAGTTTTGAGGGAGCCTCCTACGAGCAGTACTTC	CASSFEGASYEQYF
.	.	TRBJ2-7	TRBV9	TGTGCCAGCAGCGAGGGGGGTGATATAGCCTACGAGCAGTACTTC	CASSEGGDIAYEQYF
TRBD1	.	TRBJ2-7	TRBV4-3	TGCGCCAGCAGCCCCGACAGGGGGCCGGACGAGCAGTACTTC	CASSPDRGPDEQYF
.	.	TRBJ2-5	TRBV4-2	TGTGCCAGCAGCCAAGACTGGGCGGACCAAGAGACCCAGTACTTC	CASSQDWADQETQYF
TRBD2	many	TRBJ2-7	TRBV28	TGTGCCACCTCAAAGCCGGGACTAGCGGGAGAGAGATCCTACGAGCAGTACTTC	CATSKPGLAGERSYEQYF
TRBD2	few	TRBJ2-1	TRBV24-1	TGTGCCACCAGTGATCGGCAGGCTAGCGGACCCAATGAGCAGTTCTTC	CATSDRQASGPNEQFF
TRBD2	few	TRBJ2-5	TRBV20-1	TGCAGTGCTAGGGGGGCACGGGAGGGGAACCAAGAGACCCAGTACTTC	CSARGAREGNQETQYF
.	few	TRBJ1-1	TRBV11-2	TGTGCCAGCAGCTTAGGAGCACTTGGTGGCACTGAAGCTTTCTTT	CASSLGALGGTEAFF
TRBD2	.	TRBJ2-1	TRBV2	TGTGCCAGCAGTGAAACCCTAGCGGGCTACTACAATGAGCAGTTCTTC	CASSETLAGYYNEQFF
TRBD1	many	TRBJ2-2	TRBV20-1	TGCAGTTCCCGGGACAGTCAGAACACCGGGGAGCTGTTTTTT	CSSRDSQNTGELFF
TRBD2	few	TRBJ2-1	TRBV28	TGTGCCAGCAGCTTGACTAGCGGGGCGTTTAATGAGCAGTTCTTC	CASSLTSGAFNEQFF
TRBD2	once	TRBJ2-3	TRBV7-3	TGTGCCAGCAGCGCACCGGGACTAGCGGGAGGTAGTACGCAGTATTTT	CASSAPGLAGGSTQYF
.	few	TRBJ2-1	TRBV12-5	TGTGCTAGTGGTTTGGTACTTAGTCCGGGGACTCCCCTTCATCGTCAGTTCTTC	CASGLVLSPGTPLHRQFF
.	many	TRBJ2-2	TRBV5-1	TGCGCCAGCAGCAGAGACAGCTGGGGGACCGGGGAGCTGTTTTTT	CASSRDSWGTGELFF
.	many	TRBJ2-3	TRBV12-3/TRBV12-4	TGTGCCAGCAGTTTTGACAGTTCTAGCACAGATACGCAGTATTTT	CASSFDSSSTDTQYF
.	.	TRBJ2-7	TRBV5-1	TGCGCCAGCAGCTTAGTTTTTAACAGGGCCTACGAGCAGTACTTC	CASSLVFNRAYEQYF
TRBD2	.	TRBJ2-1	TRBV6-1	TGTTCCACTAAGCGGACTAGCCTATCCAATGAGCAGTTCTTC	CSTKRTSLSNEQFF
TRBD2	.	TRBJ2-1	TRBV4-3	TGCGCCAGCAGCCAAGATGAAGCGGGATGGGGAGGTGGTGAGCAGTTCTTC	CASSQDEAGWGGGEQFF
TRBD2	.	TRBJ2-7	TRBV6-2/TRBV6-3	TGTGCCAGCAGCAGCGGCCCCCGCGGGAGGGCGCAGGAGCAGTACTTC	CASSSGPRGRAQEQYF
.	.	TRBJ2-6	TRBV12-3/TRBV12-4	TGTGCCAGCAGCGCCTACGATGCTGGGGCCAACGTCCTGACTTTC	CASSAYDAGANVLTF
TRBD1	few	TRBJ2-1	TRBV7-2	TGTGCCAGCAGGTATTCCGGGACAGGGTGGGGCAATGAGCAGTTCTTC	CASRYSGTGWGNEQFF
TRBD2	.	TRBJ2-7	TRBV3-1	TGTGCCAGCAGCCCCGGACTAGCGGGAGATGCGACCTACGAGCAGTACTTC	CASSPGLAGDATYEQYF
.	few	TRBJ2-7	TRBV19	TGTGCCAGTAGTATGGGTATCGGTGCTAGGTACGAGCAGTACTTC	CASSMGIGARYEQYF
TRBD2	.	TRBJ2-7	TRBV7-3	TGTGCCAGCAGCCAAAGACTAGCGGGACCCACTGAGCAGTACTTC	CASSQRLAGPTEQYF